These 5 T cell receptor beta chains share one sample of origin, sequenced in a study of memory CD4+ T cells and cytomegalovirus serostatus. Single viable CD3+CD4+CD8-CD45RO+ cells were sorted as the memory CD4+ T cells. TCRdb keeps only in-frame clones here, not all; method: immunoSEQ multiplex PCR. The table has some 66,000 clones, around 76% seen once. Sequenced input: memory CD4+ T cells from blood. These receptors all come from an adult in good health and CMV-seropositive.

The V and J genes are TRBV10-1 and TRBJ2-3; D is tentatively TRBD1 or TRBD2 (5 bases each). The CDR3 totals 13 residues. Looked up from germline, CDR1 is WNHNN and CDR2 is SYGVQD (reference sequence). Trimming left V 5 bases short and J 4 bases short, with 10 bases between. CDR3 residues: CASSRGVADTQYF. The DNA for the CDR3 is TGCGCCAGCAGTAGAGGGGTCGCAGATACGCAGTATTTT.

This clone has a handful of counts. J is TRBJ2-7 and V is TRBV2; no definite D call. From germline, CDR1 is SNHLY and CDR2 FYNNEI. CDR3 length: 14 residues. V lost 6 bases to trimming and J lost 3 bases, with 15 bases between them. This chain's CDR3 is CASSGQPPLYEQYF. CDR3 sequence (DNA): TGTGCCAGCAGCGGGCAGCCCCCTCTCTACGAGCAGTACTTC.

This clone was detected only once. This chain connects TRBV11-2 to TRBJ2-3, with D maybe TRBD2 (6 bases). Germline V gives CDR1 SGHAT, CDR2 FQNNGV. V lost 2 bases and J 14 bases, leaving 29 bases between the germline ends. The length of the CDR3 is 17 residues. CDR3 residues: CASSLSGPDPGGMVVYF. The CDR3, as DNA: TGTGCCAGCAGCTTATCTGGTCCGGACCCCGGGGGAATGGTTGTGTATTTT.

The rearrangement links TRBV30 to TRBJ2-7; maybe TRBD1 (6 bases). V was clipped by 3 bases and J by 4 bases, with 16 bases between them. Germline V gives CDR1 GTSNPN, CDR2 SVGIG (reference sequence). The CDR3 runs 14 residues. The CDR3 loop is CAWSLPTGAYEQYF. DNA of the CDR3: TGTGCCTGGAGCCTACCGACAGGAGCTTACGAGCAGTACTTC. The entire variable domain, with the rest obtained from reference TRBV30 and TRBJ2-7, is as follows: SQTIHQWPATLVQPVGSPLSLECTVEGTSNPNLYWYRQAAGRGLQLLFYSVGIGQISSEVPQNLSASRPQDRQFILSSKKLLLSDSGFYLCAWSLPTGAYEQYFGPGTRLTVT.

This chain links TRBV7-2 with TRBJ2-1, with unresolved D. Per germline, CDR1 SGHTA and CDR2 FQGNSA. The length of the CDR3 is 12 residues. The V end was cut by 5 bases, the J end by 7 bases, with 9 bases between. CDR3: CASSNPGNEQFF. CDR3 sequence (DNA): TGTGCCAGCAGCAACCCCGGGAATGAGCAGTTCTTC.